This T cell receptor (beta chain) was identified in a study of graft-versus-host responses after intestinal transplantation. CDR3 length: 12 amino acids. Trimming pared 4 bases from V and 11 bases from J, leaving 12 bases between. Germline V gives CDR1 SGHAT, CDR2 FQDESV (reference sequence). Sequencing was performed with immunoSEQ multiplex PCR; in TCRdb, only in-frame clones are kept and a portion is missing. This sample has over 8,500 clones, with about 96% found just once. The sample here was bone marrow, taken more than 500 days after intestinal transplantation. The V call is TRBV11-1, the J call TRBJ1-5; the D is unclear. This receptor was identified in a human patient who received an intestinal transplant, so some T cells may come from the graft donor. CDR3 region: CASSSDGIAQHF. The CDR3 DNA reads TGTGCCAGCAGCTCAGATGGGATAGCCCAGCATTTT.